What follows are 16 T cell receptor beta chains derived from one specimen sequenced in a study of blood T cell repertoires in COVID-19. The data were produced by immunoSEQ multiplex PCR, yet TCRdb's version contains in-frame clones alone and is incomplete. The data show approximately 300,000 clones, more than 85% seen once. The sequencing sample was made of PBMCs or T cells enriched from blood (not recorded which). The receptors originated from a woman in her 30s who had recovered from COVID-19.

The CDR3 DNA is TGTGCCACCGGACAGGCGGGGAATGAAAAACTGTTTTTT. Encoded protein: CATGQAGNEKLFF. This chain joins TRBV28 and TRBJ1-4, with 7 bases lining up with TRBD1. Germline V gene lookup returns CDR1 MDHEN and CDR2 SYDVKM. The CDR3 contains 13 residues. J gave up 5 bases and V 10 bases, and 7 bases lay outside the gene matches. Variable domain in full (rest from reference TRBV28 and TRBJ1-4): DVKVTQSSRYLVKRTGEKVFLECVQDMDHENMFWYRQDPGLGLRLIYFSYDVKMKEKGDIPEGYSVSREKKERFSLILESASTNQTSMYLCATGQAGNEKLFFGSGTQLSVL.

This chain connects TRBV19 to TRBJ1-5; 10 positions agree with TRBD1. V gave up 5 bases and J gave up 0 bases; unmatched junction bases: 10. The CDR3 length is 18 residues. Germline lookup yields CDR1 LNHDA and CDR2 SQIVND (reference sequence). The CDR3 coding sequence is TGTGCCAGTAGTTGGACCGGGACAGGGGCCTATAGCAATCAGCCCCAGCATTTT. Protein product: CASSWTGTGAYSNQPQHF.

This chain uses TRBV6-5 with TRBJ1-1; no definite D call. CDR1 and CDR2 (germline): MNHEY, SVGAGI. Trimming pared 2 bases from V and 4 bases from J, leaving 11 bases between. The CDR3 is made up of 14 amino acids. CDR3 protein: CASSYRVRGTEAFF. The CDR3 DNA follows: TGTGCCAGCAGTTACAGGGTCCGGGGCACTGAAGCTTTCTTT.

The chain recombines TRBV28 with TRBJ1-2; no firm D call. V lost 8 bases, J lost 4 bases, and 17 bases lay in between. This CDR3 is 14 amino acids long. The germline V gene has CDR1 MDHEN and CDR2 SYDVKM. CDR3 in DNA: TGTGCCAGCTCCTTTTCAGGCAGGATCTATGGCTACACCTTC. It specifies CASSFSGRIYGYTF.

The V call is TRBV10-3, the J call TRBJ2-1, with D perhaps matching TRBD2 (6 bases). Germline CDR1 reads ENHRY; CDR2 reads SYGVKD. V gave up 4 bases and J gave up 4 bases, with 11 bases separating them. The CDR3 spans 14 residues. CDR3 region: CAISGRDSYNEQFF. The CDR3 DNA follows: TGTGCCATCAGTGGGCGGGACTCATACAATGAGCAGTTCTTC.

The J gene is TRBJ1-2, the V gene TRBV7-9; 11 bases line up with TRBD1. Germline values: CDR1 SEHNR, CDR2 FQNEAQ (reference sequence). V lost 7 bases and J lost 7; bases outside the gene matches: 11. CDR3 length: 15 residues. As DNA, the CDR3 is TGTGCCAGCACTATAAACGGACAGGGGGCGCTTGGCTACACCTTC. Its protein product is CASTINGQGALGYTF.

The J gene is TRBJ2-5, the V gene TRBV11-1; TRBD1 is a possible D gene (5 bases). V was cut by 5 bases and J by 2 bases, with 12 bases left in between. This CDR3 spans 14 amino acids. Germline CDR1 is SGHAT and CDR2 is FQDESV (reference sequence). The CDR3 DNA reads TGTGCCAGCAGCGACAGCACCCTACAAGAGACCCAGTACTTC. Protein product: CASSDSTLQETQYF. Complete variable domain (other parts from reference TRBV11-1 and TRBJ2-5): EAEVAQSPRYKITEKSQAVAFWCDPISGHATLYWYRQILGQGPELLVQFQDESVVDDSQLPKDRFSAERLKGVDSTLKIQPAELGDSAMYLCASSDSTLQETQYFGPGTRLLVL.

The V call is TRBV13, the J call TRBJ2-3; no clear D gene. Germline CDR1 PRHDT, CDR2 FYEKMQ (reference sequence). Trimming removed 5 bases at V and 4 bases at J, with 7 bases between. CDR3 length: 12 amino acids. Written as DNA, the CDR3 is TGTGCCAGCAGCGCCTACTCAGATACGCAGTATTTT. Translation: CASSAYSDTQYF.

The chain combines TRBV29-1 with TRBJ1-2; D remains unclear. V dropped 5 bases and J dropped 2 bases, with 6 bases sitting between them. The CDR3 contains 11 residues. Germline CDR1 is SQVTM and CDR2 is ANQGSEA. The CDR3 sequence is CSVRVNYGYTF. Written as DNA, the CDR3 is TGCAGCGTTCGGGTGAACTATGGCTACACCTTC.

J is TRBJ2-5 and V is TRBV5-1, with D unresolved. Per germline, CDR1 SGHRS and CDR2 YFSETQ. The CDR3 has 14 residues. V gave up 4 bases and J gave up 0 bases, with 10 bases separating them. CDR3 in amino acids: CASSHWANQETQYF. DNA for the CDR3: TGCGCCAGCAGCCATTGGGCCAACCAAGAGACCCAGTACTTC.

CDR3 loop: CASSGQGRTGELFF. In DNA, the CDR3 is TGTGCCAGCAGTGGACAGGGGAGAACCGGGGAGCTGTTTTTT. The chain uses TRBV2 and TRBJ2-2, with 8 bases that match TRBD1. The CDR3 spans 14 residues. The ends lost 4 bases at V and 5 bases at J; junction bases unmatched: 3. CDR1 SNHLY and CDR2 FYNNEI come from the germline V gene.

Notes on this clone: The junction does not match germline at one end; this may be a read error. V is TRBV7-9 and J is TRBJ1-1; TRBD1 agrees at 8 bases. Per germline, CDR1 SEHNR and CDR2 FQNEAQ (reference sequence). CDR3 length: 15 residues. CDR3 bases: TGTGCCAGCAGCCCAGGACAGGGACTGAAAACTGAAGCTTTCTTT. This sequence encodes CASSPGQGLKTEAFF.

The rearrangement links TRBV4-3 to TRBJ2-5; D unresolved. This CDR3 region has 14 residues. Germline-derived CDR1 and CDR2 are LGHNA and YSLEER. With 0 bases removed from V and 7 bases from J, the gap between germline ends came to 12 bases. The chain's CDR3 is CASSQEVSHRTQYF. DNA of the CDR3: TGCGCCAGCAGCCAAGAGGTTTCCCATAGGACCCAGTACTTC.

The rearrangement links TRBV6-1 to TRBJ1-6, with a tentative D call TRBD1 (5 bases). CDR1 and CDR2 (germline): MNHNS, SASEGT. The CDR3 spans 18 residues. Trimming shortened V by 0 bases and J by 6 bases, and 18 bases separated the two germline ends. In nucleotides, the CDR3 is TGTGCCAGCAGTGAAGCGCTTCGGGCAGGTCAGGGTAATTCACCCCTCCACTTT. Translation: CASSEALRAGQGNSPLHF.

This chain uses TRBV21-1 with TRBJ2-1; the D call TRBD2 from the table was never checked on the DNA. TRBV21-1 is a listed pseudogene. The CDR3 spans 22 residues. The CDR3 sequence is CASSKRGPGTSGREKRNNEQFF. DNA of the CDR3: TGTGCCAGCAGCAAAAGGGGGCCTGGGACTAGCGGGAGGGAGAAAAGGAACAATGAGCAGTTCTTC.

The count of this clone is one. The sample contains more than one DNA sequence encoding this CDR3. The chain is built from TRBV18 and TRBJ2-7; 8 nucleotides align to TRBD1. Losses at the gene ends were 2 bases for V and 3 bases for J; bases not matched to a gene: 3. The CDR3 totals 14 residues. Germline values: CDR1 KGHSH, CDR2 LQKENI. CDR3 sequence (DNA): TGTGCCAGCTCACCATCAACAGGGGGCTACGAGCAGTACTTC. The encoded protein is CASSPSTGGYEQYF.